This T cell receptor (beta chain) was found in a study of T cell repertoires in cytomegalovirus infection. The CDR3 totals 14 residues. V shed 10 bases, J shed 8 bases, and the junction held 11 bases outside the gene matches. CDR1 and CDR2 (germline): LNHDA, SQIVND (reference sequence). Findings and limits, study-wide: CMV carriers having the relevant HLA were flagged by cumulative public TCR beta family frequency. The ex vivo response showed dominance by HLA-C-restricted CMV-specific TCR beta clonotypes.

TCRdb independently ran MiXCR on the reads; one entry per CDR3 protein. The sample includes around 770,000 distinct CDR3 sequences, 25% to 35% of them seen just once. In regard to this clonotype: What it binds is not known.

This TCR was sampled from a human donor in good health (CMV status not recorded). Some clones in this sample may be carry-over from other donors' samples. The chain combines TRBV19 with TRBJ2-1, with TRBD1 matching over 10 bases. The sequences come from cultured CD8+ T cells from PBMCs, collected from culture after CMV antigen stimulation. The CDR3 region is CATLPGTGVDEQFF. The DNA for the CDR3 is TGTGCCACCCTCCCCGGGACAGGGGTCGATGAGCAGTTCTTC.